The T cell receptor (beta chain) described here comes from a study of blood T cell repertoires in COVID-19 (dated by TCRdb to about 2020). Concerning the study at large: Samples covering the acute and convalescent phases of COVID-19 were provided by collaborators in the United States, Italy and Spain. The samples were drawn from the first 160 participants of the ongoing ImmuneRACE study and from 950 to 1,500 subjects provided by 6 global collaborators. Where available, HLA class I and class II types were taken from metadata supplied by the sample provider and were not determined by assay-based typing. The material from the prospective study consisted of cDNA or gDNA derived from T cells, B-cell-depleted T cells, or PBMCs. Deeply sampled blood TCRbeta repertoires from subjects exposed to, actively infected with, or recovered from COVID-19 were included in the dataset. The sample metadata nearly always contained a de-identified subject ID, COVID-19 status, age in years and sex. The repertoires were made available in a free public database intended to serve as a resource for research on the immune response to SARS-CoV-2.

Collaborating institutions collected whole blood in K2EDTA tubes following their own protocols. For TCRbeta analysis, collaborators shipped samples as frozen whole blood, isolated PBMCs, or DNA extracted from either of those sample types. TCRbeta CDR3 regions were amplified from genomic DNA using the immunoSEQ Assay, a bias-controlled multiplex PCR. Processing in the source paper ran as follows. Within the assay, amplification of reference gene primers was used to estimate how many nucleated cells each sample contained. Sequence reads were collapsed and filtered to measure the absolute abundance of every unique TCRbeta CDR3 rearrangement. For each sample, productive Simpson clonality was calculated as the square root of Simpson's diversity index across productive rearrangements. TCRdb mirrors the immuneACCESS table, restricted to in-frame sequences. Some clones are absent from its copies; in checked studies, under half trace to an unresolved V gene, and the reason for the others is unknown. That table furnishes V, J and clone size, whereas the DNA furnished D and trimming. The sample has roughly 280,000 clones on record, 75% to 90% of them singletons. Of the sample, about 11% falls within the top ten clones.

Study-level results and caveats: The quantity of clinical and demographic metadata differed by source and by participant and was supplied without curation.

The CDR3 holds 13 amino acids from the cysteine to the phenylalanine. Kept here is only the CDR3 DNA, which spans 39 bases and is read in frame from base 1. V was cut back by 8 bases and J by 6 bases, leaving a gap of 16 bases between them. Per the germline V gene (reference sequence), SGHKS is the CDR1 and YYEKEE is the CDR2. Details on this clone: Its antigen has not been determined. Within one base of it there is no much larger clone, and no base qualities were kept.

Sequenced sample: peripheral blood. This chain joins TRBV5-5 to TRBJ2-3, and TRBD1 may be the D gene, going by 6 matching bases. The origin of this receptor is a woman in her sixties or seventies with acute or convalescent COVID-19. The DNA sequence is TGTGCCAGTAAAACAGGGCCGGGGGATACGCAGTATTTT. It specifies CASKTGPGDTQYF.